The 27 T cell receptor beta chains below come from one sample, sequenced in a study of T-cell memory formation after mild COVID-19 (dated by TCRdb to 2020 to 2022). Library generation was performed with 5' RACE. TCRdb shows the sequencer as Illumina NovaSeq 6000. The public reads were quality trimmed at Q25 with fastp and then assembled into clones with MiXCR by TCRdb, keeping productive beta chains. Entries are consolidated by CDR3 protein sequence, retaining the most common genes and DNA. This sample comprises roughly 130,000 distinct CDR3 sequences, over 15% of them detected only once. Of the sample, around 4.8% falls within the top ten clones. The specimen sequenced was PBMCs or a T cell subset sorted from them (not recorded which). The receptors derive from a man between 18 and 29 years old who had mild COVID-19 (a few samples of this study predate the infection). The sample titles of this study are shuffled in the database, so cell type and time point are left out; the donor was told from shared clones.

This clonotype showed up just a few times. The chain has TRBV27 and TRBJ2-1, with TRBD1 as a possible D gene (6 bases). CDR3 length equals 16 residues. Germline V gene sequence: CDR1 MNHEY, CDR2 SMNVEV (reference sequence). Trimming cost V 3 bases and J 5 bases, with 17 bases left between them. The DNA for the CDR3 is TGTGCCAGCAGTTTCACGACAGGTTCTATGAACAATGAGCAGTTCTTC. It is translated as CASSFTTGSMNNEQFF.

This clonotype appeared a few times. This sequence joins TRBV12-3 or TRBV12-4 and TRBJ1-1; TRBD1 aligns across 8 bases. Unmatched junction bases numbered 7, after V lost 9 bases and J lost 4 bases. The CDR3 runs to 13 residues. CDR3 in amino acids: CASSQGEVTEAFF. The DNA of the CDR3 is TGTGCCAGTTCACAGGGGGAAGTCACTGAAGCTTTCTTT.

The rearrangement uses TRBV11-2 and TRBJ2-7; 9 bases are shared with TRBD1. Trimming removed 8 bases from V and 4 bases from J; junction bases left unmatched: 9. The germline gives CDR1 SGHAT, CDR2 FQNNGV. This CDR3 is 14 amino acids long. The CDR3 reads CASSLRDRVYEQYF. The CDR3 coding sequence is TGTGCCAGCTCCCTCAGGGACAGGGTTTACGAGCAGTACTTC.

This clonotype has more than one count but fewer than ten. The genes are TRBV18 and TRBJ2-1; the D gene is possibly TRBD1 (5 bases). CDR1 is KGHSH, CDR2 LQKENI, per germline. The V end was cut by 2 bases, the J end by 2 bases, with 13 bases between. The length of the CDR3 is 16 residues. The CDR3 coding sequence is TGTGCCAGCTCACCATATCAGGTCAGGGCCTACAATGAGCAGTTCTTC. It translates to CASSPYQVRAYNEQFF.

This clonotype was recorded once. V usage is TRBV6-6 and J usage is TRBJ2-6, with 9 bases aligning to TRBD1. The CDR3 totals 17 residues. CDR1 and CDR2 (germline): MNHNY, SVGAGI (reference sequence). After removal of 2 bases from V and 2 bases from J, the junction contained 4 bases not matched to a gene. The CDR3 region has the DNA TGTGCCAGCAGTTACGTAGGGACAGGGACTGGGGCCAACGTCCTGACTTTC. Its translation: CASSYVGTGTGANVLTF.

This clonotype appeared many times. V and J are TRBV12-3 or TRBV12-4 and TRBJ2-1; the match to TRBD2 covers 10 bases. After removal of 6 bases from V and 7 bases from J, the junction contained 9 bases not matched to a gene. CDR3 length equals 15 residues. The CDR3 here is CASSPSGGAWNEQFF. CDR3 nucleotides: TGTGCCAGCAGCCCAAGCGGGGGGGCTTGGAATGAGCAGTTCTTC.

The chain recombines TRBV6-4 with TRBJ2-6, with D uncertain. Trimming pared 6 bases from V and 0 bases from J, leaving 9 bases between. Per the germline V gene, CDR1 is MRHNA and CDR2 is SNTAGT. This CDR3 is built from 15 residues. Here the CDR3 DNA reads TGTGCCAGCAGCGCGCAGACCTCTGGGGCCAACGTCCTGACTTTC. It is translated as CASSAQTSGANVLTF.

This clonotype was seen ten or more times. The rearrangement links TRBV18 to TRBJ2-7; 11 bases agree with TRBD1. CDR1 KGHSH and CDR2 LQKENI come from the germline V gene. J was trimmed by 3 bases and V by 1 base; bases with no gene match: 2. This CDR3 is 15 amino acids long. In DNA form, the CDR3 reads TGTGCCAGCTCACCACAAGGGACAGGGGGCTACGAGCAGTACTTC. Amino acids: CASSPQGTGGYEQYF.

The chain joins TRBV7-9 to TRBJ2-1, with 14 bases fitting TRBD2. V shed 4 bases, J shed 8 bases, and the junction held 13 bases outside the gene matches. CDR1 is SEHNR, CDR2 FQNEAQ, per germline (reference sequence). This CDR3 has 18 amino acids. The CDR3 loop is CASSSGTSGGRSGYEQFF. In DNA form, the CDR3 reads TGTGCCAGCAGCTCCGGGACTAGCGGGGGCAGATCAGGGTATGAGCAGTTCTTC.

The gene calls are TRBV20-1 and TRBJ2-2; D may be TRBD1 or TRBD2 (5 bases each). Trimming shortened V by 3 bases and J by 4 bases, and 15 bases separated the two germline ends. CDR1 is DFQATT, CDR2 SNEGSKA, per germline (reference sequence). The CDR3 is made up of 15 amino acids. This CDR3 is CSASFGGPRTGELFF. As DNA, the CDR3 is TGCAGTGCTAGCTTTGGGGGACCCCGCACCGGGGAGCTGTTTTTT.

A few counts support this clonotype. The chain links TRBV7-9 to TRBJ2-7; 8 positions agree with TRBD1. The junction had 6 bases not matched to a gene; V was cut back by 5 bases and J by 0 bases. The CDR3 runs to 15 residues. Germline assignment: CDR1 SEHNR and CDR2 FQNEAQ (reference sequence). The CDR3 spells CASSPGTGDSYEQYF. CDR3 DNA sequence: TGTGCCAGCAGCCCCGGGACAGGCGACTCCTACGAGCAGTACTTC.

This clonotype was recorded at least ten times. The chain combines TRBV6-5 with TRBJ2-3, with 8 bases that match TRBD2. The CDR3 loop spans 15 amino acids. V gave up 8 bases and J gave up 2 bases; unmatched junction bases: 9. CDR1 MNHEY and CDR2 SVGAGI come from the germline V gene. The CDR3 sequence is CASGYSGGITDTQYF. CDR3 sequence (DNA): TGTGCCAGCGGGTACTCGGGGGGGATCACAGATACGCAGTATTTT.

V and J are TRBV10-3 and TRBJ1-6, with 10 bases lining up with TRBD1. Per the germline V gene, CDR1 is ENHRY and CDR2 is SYGVKD. This CDR3 region has 14 residues. J lost 13 bases, V lost 4 bases, and 7 bases had no gene match. Here the CDR3 reads CAISGRDRGSPLHF. The CDR3 DNA reads as TGTGCCATCAGTGGCCGGGACAGGGGTTCCCCCCTCCACTTT.

This clonotype showed up many times. This chain uses TRBV28 with TRBJ2-6; D is uncertain. The CDR3 runs 15 residues. Germline V gene sequence: CDR1 MDHEN, CDR2 SYDVKM. V dropped 2 bases and J dropped 0 bases, with 5 bases sitting between them. Written as DNA, the CDR3 is TGTGCCAGCAGTTTAGGGAACTCTGGGGCCAACGTCCTGACTTTC. Translated, it gives CASSLGNSGANVLTF.

The V call is TRBV28, the J call TRBJ2-5; D call uncertain. The germline CDR1 and CDR2 sequences are MDHEN and SYDVKM. V dropped 7 bases and J dropped 5 bases, with 14 bases sitting between them. This CDR3 region has 13 residues. CDR3 coding DNA: TGTGCCAGCACCCCCTTCAGGCGGGAGACCCAGTACTTC. This translates into CASTPFRRETQYF. Using reference TRBV28 and TRBJ2-5 for the parts outside the CDR3, the full variable domain is DVKVTQSSRYLVKRTGEKVFLECVQDMDHENMFWYRQDPGLGLRLIYFSYDVKMKEKGDIPEGYSVSREKKERFSLILESASTNQTSMYLCASTPFRRETQYFGPGTRLLVL.

This clonotype was picked up a small number of times. The chain recombines TRBV27 with TRBJ2-3, with 12 bases that match TRBD2. The CDR3 spans 18 residues. Germline V gene data show CDR1 as MNHEY and CDR2 as SMNVEV (reference sequence). Losses at the gene ends were 6 bases for V and 1 base for J; bases not matched to a gene: 11. The CDR3 region has the DNA TGTGCCAGCAGGCCCACACCCCGACTAGCGGGGGGCACAGATACGCAGTATTTT. It encodes CASRPTPRLAGGTDTQYF.

By proportion, this clonotype is medium-sized. V usage is TRBV18 and J usage is TRBJ2-5; weak D call: TRBD1 (5 bases). CDR3 size: 16 residues. Germline V lookup: CDR1 KGHSH, CDR2 LQKENI. V shed 0 bases and J shed 5 bases, with 16 bases lying between them. CDR3 loop: CASSPPLSGAAETQYF. The CDR3, as DNA: TGTGCCAGCTCACCACCGTTAAGTGGGGCCGCGGAGACCCAGTACTTC.

The rearrangement uses TRBV20-1 and TRBJ2-2, with 7 bases aligning to TRBD2. The CDR3 length is 13 residues. V lost 3 bases and J lost 10; bases outside the gene matches: 8. The germline V gene has CDR1 DFQATT and CDR2 SNEGSKA (reference sequence). The CDR3 DNA sequence: TGCAGTGCTAGCGGACTAGGAATGGCGGAGCTGTTTTTT. Its translation: CSASGLGMAELFF.

This clonotype was recorded a few times. The chain recombines TRBV9 with TRBJ1-5, with D possibly TRBD1 on 5 matching bases. The V gene's germline CDR1 is SGDLS and CDR2 YYNGEE. This CDR3 spans 15 amino acids. Between the trimmed V and J ends, which lost 5 bases and 5 bases, there was a span of 17 bases. CDR3 nucleotides: TGTGCCAGCAGAGTTGAAGGGGCGCTTGATCAGCCCCAGCATTTT. Protein product: CASRVEGALDQPQHF.

The rearrangement links TRBV7-9 to TRBJ2-1; D is undetermined. With 3 bases removed from V and 8 bases from J, the gap between germline ends came to 8 bases. CDR3 length: 12 residues. Germline CDR1 is SEHNR and CDR2 is FQNEAQ (reference sequence). In nucleotides, the CDR3 is TGTGCCAGCAGCTTTTCGTGGGATGAGCAGTTCTTC. Encoded protein: CASSFSWDEQFF.

This rearrangement joins TRBV3-1 to TRBJ2-3, with 8 bases fitting TRBD1. This CDR3 has 18 amino acids. Germline V gene sequence: CDR1 LGHDT, CDR2 YNNKEL (reference sequence). Trimming cost V 4 bases and J 0 bases; bases outside gene matches: 12. CDR3 DNA: TGTGCCAGCAGCCCGATAGACGGGACAGGAGACAGCACAGATACGCAGTATTTT. As protein: CASSPIDGTGDSTDTQYF.

This clonotype has a handful of counts. The chain employs TRBV5-1 and TRBJ2-3, with 9 bases lining up with TRBD1. The CDR3 has 15 residues. V shed 4 bases, J shed 2 bases, and the junction held 5 bases outside the gene matches. Per the germline V gene, CDR1 is SGHRS and CDR2 is YFSETQ. The CDR3 loop reads CASSVGQGNTDTQYF. CDR3 in DNA: TGCGCCAGCAGCGTGGGACAGGGCAACACAGATACGCAGTATTTT.

This clonotype appeared many times. The V gene is TRBV12-3 or TRBV12-4, the J gene TRBJ2-5; D gene uncertain. Trimming pared 3 bases from V and 5 bases from J, leaving 10 bases between. The CDR3 runs 13 residues. The CDR3 nucleotides read TGTGCCAGCAGTTTTACCCAAAGGGAGACCCAGTACTTC. This encodes CASSFTQRETQYF.

The chain uses TRBV5-6 and TRBJ1-6; 7 bases map to TRBD1. Unmatched junction bases numbered 6, after V lost 5 bases and J lost 7 bases. The CDR3 covers 14 residues. Germline V CDR1 and CDR2: SGHDT, YYEEEE. The CDR3 nucleotides are TGTGCCAGCAGTACAGGGGTGGGGAATTCACCCCTCCACTTT. Its protein is CASSTGVGNSPLHF.

This clonotype was counted ten times or more. The V gene is TRBV5-6, the J gene TRBJ2-7; TRBD1 or TRBD2 may be the D gene (6 bases each). Looked up from germline, CDR1 is SGHDT and CDR2 is YYEEEE. This CDR3 contains 14 residues. Deletions cut 1 base from V and 3 bases from J, with 11 bases between. Here the CDR3 reads CASSLWGAIYEQYF. As DNA, the CDR3 is TGTGCCAGCAGCTTGTGGGGGGCCATCTACGAGCAGTACTTC.

The chain has TRBV5-6 and TRBJ2-7; 11 bases fit TRBD1. The length of the CDR3 is 15 residues. V lost 4 bases and J lost 6; bases outside the gene matches: 9. In germline, CDR1 is SGHDT, CDR2 YYEEEE. DNA of the CDR3: TGTGCCAGCAGCCCCAAGGGGACAGGGGGTCTCGAGCAGTACGTC. The encoded protein is CASSPKGTGGLEQYV.

The chain uses TRBV5-1 and TRBJ2-7; D may be TRBD1 (6 bases). The germline CDR1 and CDR2 sequences are SGHRS and YFSETQ. This CDR3 is built from 14 residues. Deletions cut 2 bases from V and 3 bases from J, with 12 bases between. The CDR3 spells CASSFVRQDYEQYF. For the CDR3, the DNA is TGCGCCAGCAGCTTCGTCAGACAGGACTACGAGCAGTACTTC.